The rows below give T cell receptor beta chains drawn from one sample of a study of blood T cell repertoires in COVID-19. TCRdb keeps only in-frame clones here, not all; method: immunoSEQ multiplex PCR. In the table there are 150,000 to 200,000 clones, roughly 77% of which are singletons. Sequenced sample: peripheral blood. The receptors shown here come from a woman over 75 with COVID-19, enrolled during active disease. Each CDR3 is given with its conserved first and last residue. The order of the fields is J gene, clone size, V gene, D gene, CDR3 DNA, CDR3 protein. A D gene is named only where the DNA matches it firmly. The listing skips clone size in some rows; elsewhere it reads once, few, many or a size class.

J gene: TRBJ2-3; clone size: -; V gene: TRBV7-2; D gene: TRBD2; CDR3 DNA: TGTGCCAGCAGCTTAGCAGGGACTAGCGGGGGGCCAGATACGCAGTATTTT; CDR3 protein: CASSLAGTSGGPDTQYF
J gene: TRBJ2-3; clone size: -; V gene: TRBV11-2; D gene: -; CDR3 DNA: TGTGCCAGCAGCTTAGGAGGGGGGGCAAATACGCAGTATTTT; CDR3 protein: CASSLGGGANTQYF
J gene: TRBJ1-5; clone size: -; V gene: TRBV6-2/TRBV6-3; D gene: -; CDR3 DNA: TGTGCCAGCAGTTACCGATTCGGGGATCAGCCCCAGCATTTT; CDR3 protein: CASSYRFGDQPQHF
J gene: TRBJ2-7; clone size: -; V gene: TRBV29-1; D gene: TRBD1; CDR3 DNA: TGCAGCGTTGGACAGGGACCCCACGAGCAGTACTTC; CDR3 protein: CSVGQGPHEQYF
J gene: TRBJ1-2; clone size: -; V gene: TRBV6-5; D gene: -; CDR3 DNA: TGTGCCAGCAAGAAACCAGGGAGCGGGACCTATGGCTACACCTTC; CDR3 protein: CASKKPGSGTYGYTF
J gene: TRBJ2-7; clone size: -; V gene: TRBV29-1; D gene: -; CDR3 DNA: TGCAGCGTTGTGGGACTGCACTACGAGCAGTACTTC; CDR3 protein: CSVVGLHYEQYF
J gene: TRBJ2-7; clone size: -; V gene: TRBV5-5; D gene: -; CDR3 DNA: TGTGCCAGCAGCTTGCTTGGGGCTGGGGTTTACGAGCAGTACTTC; CDR3 protein: CASSLLGAGVYEQYF
J gene: TRBJ1-1; clone size: few; V gene: TRBV18; D gene: -; CDR3 DNA: TGTGCCAGCTCACCGGGCACCGAAGCTTTCTTT; CDR3 protein: CASSPGTEAFF
J gene: TRBJ1-2; clone size: -; V gene: TRBV7-2; D gene: -; CDR3 DNA: TGTGCCAGCAGCTTAAGTGGCCAGAACTATGGCTACACCTTC; CDR3 protein: CASSLSGQNYGYTF
J gene: TRBJ2-7; clone size: -; V gene: TRBV14; D gene: TRBD1; CDR3 DNA: TGTGCCAGCAGCCGGGACAGGAGCTCCTACGAGCAGTACTTC; CDR3 protein: CASSRDRSSYEQYF
J gene: TRBJ2-5; clone size: -; V gene: TRBV15; D gene: -; CDR3 DNA: TGTGCCACCAGCAGCCTTTCTTCGCAGGGCTCAGGGACCCAGTACTTC; CDR3 protein: CATSSLSSQGSGTQYF
J gene: TRBJ2-2; clone size: -; V gene: TRBV2; D gene: TRBD1; CDR3 DNA: TGTGCCAGCAGCGCGTTTGGACAGGGGAACACCGGGGAGCTGTTTTTT; CDR3 protein: CASSAFGQGNTGELFF
J gene: TRBJ2-4; clone size: -; V gene: TRBV29-1; D gene: -; CDR3 DNA: TGCAGCGTTGGGTTGGAGGACATTCAGTACTTC; CDR3 protein: CSVGLEDIQYF
J gene: TRBJ2-5; clone size: -; V gene: TRBV10-3; D gene: TRBD1; CDR3 DNA: TGTGCCATCAGTGAGTCTTCAGGGGGCCGGGAGACCCAGTACTTC; CDR3 protein: CAISESSGGRETQYF
J gene: TRBJ1-1; clone size: -; V gene: TRBV4-3; D gene: TRBD1; CDR3 DNA: TGCGCCAGCAGCCAAGGCTGGACAGGGGAGGTAGGAAGGACTGAAGCTTTCTTT; CDR3 protein: CASSQGWTGEVGRTEAFF
J gene: TRBJ1-1; clone size: -; V gene: TRBV3-1/TRBV3-2; D gene: TRBD1; CDR3 DNA: TGTGCCAGCAGCCACCGGGACAGGGATAACGAAGCTTTCTTT; CDR3 protein: CASSHRDRDNEAFF
J gene: TRBJ2-4; clone size: -; V gene: TRBV11-3; D gene: -; CDR3 DNA: TGTGCCAGCAGCTCGAAGTACACAGGGCACCAAAACATTCAGTACTTC; CDR3 protein: CASSSKYTGHQNIQYF
J gene: TRBJ2-7; clone size: -; V gene: TRBV4-3; D gene: -; CDR3 DNA: TGCGCCAGCAGCCAAGATCGTGGCCGATCCTACGAGCAGTACTTC; CDR3 protein: CASSQDRGRSYEQYF
J gene: TRBJ1-2; clone size: -; V gene: TRBV6-5; D gene: TRBD1; CDR3 DNA: TGTGCCAGCAGCCCGGACAGGACGGCTAACTATGGCTACACCTTC; CDR3 protein: CASSPDRTANYGYTF
J gene: TRBJ1-1; clone size: -; V gene: TRBV7-9; D gene: -; CDR3 DNA: TGTGCCAGCAGCCCAGGGTCAGGTCGGCGCAGTGAAGCTTTCTTT; CDR3 protein: CASSPGSGRRSEAFF
J gene: TRBJ1-2; clone size: few; V gene: TRBV5-4; D gene: -; CDR3 DNA: TGTGCCAGCAGCTTGGAGGACACTACGGGCTACACCTTC; CDR3 protein: CASSLEDTTGYTF
J gene: TRBJ1-3; clone size: -; V gene: TRBV27; D gene: -; CDR3 DNA: TGTGCCAGCAGGACTCAGTACTCTGGAAACACCATATATTTT; CDR3 protein: CASRTQYSGNTIYF
J gene: TRBJ2-3; clone size: -; V gene: TRBV9; D gene: TRBD2; CDR3 DNA: TGTGCCAGCAGCGCGCCCACTAGCGGGGGCACAGATACGCAGTATTTT; CDR3 protein: CASSAPTSGGTDTQYF
J gene: TRBJ2-7; clone size: -; V gene: TRBV7-8; D gene: -; CDR3 DNA: TGTGCCAGCAGCCCCCGGACGGGAGAAAGCTACGAGCAGTACTTC; CDR3 protein: CASSPRTGESYEQYF
J gene: TRBJ1-3; clone size: -; V gene: TRBV4-1; D gene: -; CDR3 DNA: TGCGCCAGCAGTGGCGGCACGGTTGGAAACACCATATATTTT; CDR3 protein: CASSGGTVGNTIYF
J gene: TRBJ2-2; clone size: -; V gene: TRBV7-9; D gene: -; CDR3 DNA: TGTGCCAGCAGCCTCGACGGACATTCCACCGGGGAGCTGTTTTTT; CDR3 protein: CASSLDGHSTGELFF
J gene: TRBJ1-5; clone size: -; V gene: TRBV3-1/TRBV3-2; D gene: -; CDR3 DNA: TGTGCCAGCAGCCGGGGGGATGAGCCCCAGCATTTT; CDR3 protein: CASSRGDEPQHF
J gene: TRBJ2-1; clone size: -; V gene: TRBV10-3; D gene: -; CDR3 DNA: TGTGCCATCAGCACCAAGGGGAATGAGCAGTTCTTC; CDR3 protein: CAISTKGNEQFF
J gene: TRBJ1-2; clone size: few; V gene: TRBV6-5; D gene: TRBD1; CDR3 DNA: TGTGCCAGCAGGGGTAACAGGGGGCGCGGAGGCTACACCTTC; CDR3 protein: CASRGNRGRGGYTF